A single sample is the source of the 24 T cell receptor beta chains below, sequenced in a study of cytomegalovirus exposure and HLA in healthy donors. Only in-frame clones appear in the TCRdb table, and some are missing; sequencing was by immunoSEQ multiplex PCR. The sample has around 100,000 clones; about 85% are singletons. Sequenced sample: PBMCs. All receptors derive from a man between 18 and 29 years old in good health and CMV-seropositive.

The V and J genes are TRBV30 and TRBJ1-2, with a tentative D call TRBD1 (5 bases). Germline CDR1 GTSNPN, CDR2 SVGIG (reference sequence). V lost 1 base to trimming and J lost 6 bases, with 15 bases between them. This CDR3 is built from 14 residues. The CDR3 coding sequence is TGTGCCTGGAGTGCCCCATGGGGGGAAAATGGCTACACCTTC. Its protein is CAWSAPWGENGYTF.

This chain joins TRBV5-1 and TRBJ1-2; D call uncertain. The CDR3 totals 13 residues. Trimming left V 1 base short and J 2 bases short, with 6 bases between. The germline gives CDR1 SGHRS, CDR2 YFSETQ. The CDR3 bases are TGCGCCAGCAGCTTGTATCAGAACTATGGCTACACCTTC. Encoded protein: CASSLYQNYGYTF.

This chain connects TRBV5-1 to TRBJ2-3; D remains unclear. Looked up from germline, CDR1 is SGHRS and CDR2 is YFSETQ. Trimming stripped 0 bases from V and 4 bases from J, with 6 bases between. CDR3 length: 13 amino acids. As DNA, the CDR3 is TGCGCCAGCAGCTTGGGCGGATCAGATACGCAGTATTTT. Amino acid sequence: CASSLGGSDTQYF.

The J gene is TRBJ2-2, the V gene TRBV5-1, with 9 bases lining up with TRBD1. Germline lookup yields CDR1 SGHRS and CDR2 YFSETQ. V was clipped by 4 bases and J by 2 bases; unmatched bases: 12. The CDR3 contains 18 residues. CDR3 protein: CASSLDRGDRDNTGELFF. CDR3 DNA: TGCGCCAGCAGCCTGGACCGCGGGGACAGGGATAACACCGGGGAGCTGTTTTTT.

Only a few counts were recorded for this clone. The chain employs TRBV27 and TRBJ2-7; 7 bases match TRBD1. CDR3 length equals 12 residues. In germline, CDR1 is MNHEY, CDR2 SMNVEV (reference sequence). The V gene end was trimmed by 8 bases and the J gene end by 3 bases; junction bases not matched to a gene: 4. The CDR3 bases are TGTGCCAGCGGGACAGACCTCTACGAGCAGTACTTC. It yields the protein CASGTDLYEQYF.

This clone was seen a single time. The chain links TRBV28 to TRBJ1-3, with D unclear. This CDR3 spans 15 amino acids. The V gene's germline CDR1 is MDHEN and CDR2 SYDVKM. Trimming cost V 6 bases and J 4 bases, with 16 bases left between them. CDR3: CASSLSNSRGNTIYF. DNA for the CDR3: TGTGCCAGCAGCTTGAGTAACAGTCGGGGAAACACCATATATTTT.

The V call is TRBV25-1, the J call TRBJ2-1; D unclear. CDR3 length: 14 residues. The germline gives CDR1 MGHDK, CDR2 SYGVNS. Between the trimmed V and J ends, which lost 0 bases and 7 bases, there was a span of 10 bases. The CDR3 loop is CASSEYTSRNEQFF. The CDR3 DNA reads as TGTGCCAGCAGTGAATACACCTCCCGGAATGAGCAGTTCTTC.

This rearrangement joins TRBV9 to TRBJ2-3; tentative D call: TRBD2 (6 bases). The germline CDR1 and CDR2 sequences are SGDLS and YYNGEE. The CDR3 is 15 residues long. Deletions cut 3 bases from V and 0 bases from J, with 11 bases between. The CDR3 nucleotides are TGTGCCAGCAGCGGTGGTGGGACTAGCACAGATACGCAGTATTTT. Protein sequence: CASSGGGTSTDTQYF.

The chain carries TRBV18 and TRBJ2-1, with TRBD2 identical over 8 bases. CDR1 and CDR2 (germline): KGHSH, LQKENI. The CDR3 is 15 amino acids. Trimming at V came to 3 bases and at J to 3 bases, leaving 4 bases not matched to a gene. The CDR3 DNA follows: TGTGCCAGCTCACCCGAGACTAGCGACTACAATGAGCAGTTCTTC. Its translation: CASSPETSDYNEQFF.

The chain has TRBV6-6 and TRBJ2-7; weak D call: TRBD1 (6 bases). The CDR3 totals 15 residues. The V gene's germline CDR1 is MNHNY and CDR2 SVGAGI (reference sequence). V was trimmed by 4 bases and J by 6 bases, leaving 19 bases between them. DNA of the CDR3: TGTGCCAGCAGTTCCTCCGGGACGCCAGGGGTCGAGCAGTACGTC. Its translation: CASSSSGTPGVEQYV.

The CDR3: CSVGGPSLGLAGSGANVLTF. The CDR3 bases are TGCAGCGTTGGTGGGCCGTCCCTGGGGCTAGCGGGGTCCGGGGCCAACGTCCTGACTTTC. The V gene is TRBV29-1, the J gene TRBJ2-6, with TRBD2 matching 9 bases. This CDR3 is built from 20 residues. The germline V gene encodes CDR1 SQVTM and CDR2 ANQGSEA. V lost 4 bases, J lost 4 bases, and 20 bases stayed unmatched.

The chain uses TRBV6-6 and TRBJ2-7, with 7 bases matching TRBD2. CDR3 length: 13 amino acids. After removal of 7 bases from V and 5 bases from J, the junction contained 8 bases not matched to a gene. Germline V gene lookup returns CDR1 MNHNY and CDR2 SVGAGI (reference sequence). CDR3 loop: CASTGLVRDEQYF. In nucleotides, the CDR3 is TGTGCCAGCACCGGACTAGTTCGGGACGAGCAGTACTTC.

The V call is TRBV29-1, the J call TRBJ1-2; TRBD1 matches at 7 bases. V was pared by 0 bases and J by 8 bases, with 6 bases of the junction left unmatched. Germline V gene sequence: CDR1 SQVTM, CDR2 ANQGSEA. This CDR3 contains 13 residues. The CDR3 DNA reads TGCAGCGTTGAAGAAAGACAGGGTGGAGGCTACACCTTC. Translated: CSVEERQGGGYTF.

The rearrangement links TRBV19 to TRBJ1-2, with D perhaps TRBD1 (5 bases). V was pared by 3 bases and J by 4 bases, with 15 bases between. The CDR3 loop spans 15 amino acids. CDR1 and CDR2 from the germline V gene are LNHDA and SQIVND (reference sequence). CDR3 sequence reads: CASSMNLRGGYGYTF. Here the CDR3 DNA reads TGTGCCAGTAGTATGAACCTCCGGGGGGGCTATGGCTACACCTTC.

The chain has TRBV27 and TRBJ1-2, with 9 bases aligning to TRBD1. Germline CDR1 is MNHEY and CDR2 is SMNVEV (reference sequence). V lost 4 bases, J lost 4 bases, and 4 bases stayed unmatched. The CDR3 is 14 residues long. Here the CDR3 DNA reads TGTGCCAGCAGTTCAACGGGACAGGGCTATGGCTACACCTTC. The encoded protein is CASSSTGQGYGYTF.

This clone was recorded once. The CDR3: CASSLGTSGRGETQYF. The CDR3 coding sequence is TGTGCCAGCAGTCTCGGGACTAGCGGGAGGGGGGAGACCCAGTACTTC. The chain joins TRBV2 to TRBJ2-5, with TRBD2 identical over 16 bases. Looked up from germline, CDR1 is SNHLY and CDR2 is FYNNEI. V trimming: 5 bases; J trimming: 5 bases; junction bases outside the gene matches: 5. This CDR3 region has 16 residues.

This chain connects TRBV5-1 to TRBJ2-1, with 10 bases matching TRBD2. The germline gives CDR1 SGHRS, CDR2 YFSETQ. This CDR3 has 16 amino acids. Germline trimming cut 0 bases from V and 7 bases from J; bases unmatched to any gene: 7. The CDR3 region has the DNA TGCGCCAGCAGCTTGGCCGCACTAGCGGGACCTAATGAGCAGTTCTTC. Encoded protein: CASSLAALAGPNEQFF.

This clone was detected only once. The chain carries TRBV7-9 and TRBJ2-5; D gene uncertain. The CDR3 runs 12 residues. Germline loops: CDR1 SEHNR, CDR2 FQNEAQ (reference sequence). The germline V and J ends were trimmed by 4 bases and 3 bases, with 6 bases remaining between them. CDR3 nucleotides: TGTGCCAGCAGCTCGGCGGAAGAGACCCAGTACTTC. This translates into CASSSAEETQYF. Supplemented by reference TRBV7-9 and TRBJ2-5, the full variable domain reads DTGVSQNPRHKITKRGQNVTFRCDPISEHNRLYWYRQTLGQGPEFLTYFQNEAQLEKSRLLSDRFSAERPKGSFSTLEIQRTEQGDSAMYLCASSSAEETQYFGPGTRLLVL.

The rearrangement joins TRBV5-5 to TRBJ2-7, with a weak D call TRBD2 (5 bases). The germline CDR1 and CDR2 sequences are SGHKS and YYEKEE (reference sequence). V lost 0 bases and J 2 bases, leaving 9 bases between the germline ends. The CDR3 sequence is 14 residues long. CDR3 loop: CASSLGLLTYEQYV. DNA of the CDR3: TGTGCCAGCAGCTTGGGACTACTAACCTACGAGCAGTACGTC.

This chain links TRBV10-2 with TRBJ2-7; 10 bases match TRBD2. The CDR3 is 12 residues long. The V gene end was trimmed by 6 bases and the J gene end by 12 bases; junction bases not matched to a gene: 8. CDR1 is WSHSY, CDR2 SAAADI, per germline. The CDR3: CASRGASGSLYF. The CDR3 DNA is TGCGCCAGCAGGGGGGCTAGCGGGAGTCTGTACTTC.

This chain links TRBV7-9 with TRBJ2-5; 7 positions match TRBD2. Germline assignment: CDR1 SEHNR and CDR2 FQNEAQ (reference sequence). This CDR3 is 14 amino acids long. After removal of 4 bases from V and 3 bases from J, the junction contained 5 bases not matched to a gene. CDR3 nucleotide sequence: TGTGCCAGCAGCTCACTAGCGACAAAAGAGACCCAGTACTTC. Its protein product is CASSSLATKETQYF.

This clone was observed a single time. The chain employs TRBV7-3 and TRBJ2-2; D gene ambiguous. Between the trimmed V and J ends, which lost 3 bases and 0 bases, there was a span of 8 bases. Germline CDR1 is SGHTA and CDR2 is FQGTGA. This CDR3 has 15 amino acids. The CDR3 DNA reads TGTGCCAGCAGCTTTGGGCAGGCGAACACCGGGGAGCTGTTTTTT. This gives the protein CASSFGQANTGELFF.

The chain combines TRBV25-1 with TRBJ1-1; TRBD1 agrees at 9 bases. The CDR3 is 14 amino acids. Per the germline V gene, CDR1 is MGHDK and CDR2 is SYGVNS. V lost 5 bases and J lost 3; bases outside the gene matches: 4. CDR3 nucleotides: TGTGCCAGCAGTCTTACAGGGGGCTACACTGAAGCTTTCTTT. It codes for CASSLTGGYTEAFF.

This rearrangement joins TRBV7-6 to TRBJ2-5; a weak D match, TRBD1 (5 bases). Trimming shortened V by 4 bases and J by 1 base, and 10 bases separated the two germline ends. The CDR3 is 14 amino acids. Germline CDR1 reads SGHVS; CDR2 reads FNYEAQ. The CDR3 spells CASSWGPVQETQYF. Written as DNA, the CDR3 is TGTGCCAGCAGCTGGGGCCCGGTCCAAGAGACCCAGTACTTC. The full variable domain, in which reference TRBV7-6 and TRBJ2-5 provide the parts outside the CDR3, is GAGVSQSPRYKVTKRGQDVALRCDPISGHVSLYWYRQALGQGPEFLTYFNYEAQQDKSGLPNDRFSAERPEGSISTLTIQRTEQRDSAMYRCASSWGPVQETQYFGPGTRLLVL.